Listed here are 20 T cell receptor beta chains from one sample, sequenced in a study of blood T cell repertoires in COVID-19 (dated by TCRdb to the early 2020s). The library relied on the immunoSEQ multiplex PCR assay. The table comes from immuneACCESS by way of TCRdb, which keeps in-frame sequences with V and J called. Part of the clones is missing from these tables; in studies checked, under half for an unresolved V gene and the rest for unknown reasons. The sample includes around 220,000 clones, with about 88% observed a single time. The ten biggest clones cover more than 8.5% of the sample. Sequencing was carried out using peripheral blood. Every receptor here comes from a woman between 50 and 59 years old with COVID-19, enrolled during active disease.

V and J are TRBV15 and TRBJ1-4, with 10 bases aligning to TRBD1. CDR1 is LNHNV and CDR2 is YYDKDF in the germline V gene (reference sequence). This CDR3 has 15 amino acids. V gave up 2 bases and J gave up 8 bases; unmatched junction bases: 5. The CDR3 coding sequence is TGTGCCACCAGCAGACGGACAGGGGGAGCCGAAAAACTGTTTTTT. Translating it yields CATSRRTGGAEKLFF.

The chain joins TRBV5-4 to TRBJ2-1; no definite D call. V dropped 4 bases and J dropped 1 base, with 6 bases sitting between them. The CDR3 sequence is 13 residues long. The germline CDR1 and CDR2 sequences are SGHNT and YYREEE (reference sequence). DNA for the CDR3: TGTGCCAGCAGCGACGGGTCCTACAATGAGCAGTTCTTC. It encodes CASSDGSYNEQFF.

This clone was detected many times. The chain is built from TRBV3-1 (or the pseudogene TRBV3-2) and TRBJ1-4; D unclear. The CDR3 totals 14 residues. The germline V gene encodes CDR1 LGHDT and CDR2 YNNKEL (reference sequence). Deletions cut 3 bases from V and 4 bases from J, with 9 bases between. DNA of the CDR3: TGTGCCAGCAGCCACAAAAAAAATAATGAAAAACTGTTTTTT. This encodes CASSHKKNNEKLFF.

The chain joins TRBV6-4 to TRBJ2-1; D is unresolved. Trimming removed 3 bases from V and 3 bases from J, with 6 bases in between. Germline V CDR1 and CDR2: MRHNA, SNTAGT. CDR3 length equals 13 residues. Written as DNA, the CDR3 is TGTGCCAGCAGTGAGGGCAGCTACAATGAGCAGTTCTTC. Translating gives CASSEGSYNEQFF.

This chain joins TRBV7-9 and TRBJ2-2; 12 nucleotides line up with TRBD2. The germline gives CDR1 SEHNR, CDR2 FQNEAQ (reference sequence). J lost 3 bases, V lost 5 bases, and 10 bases had no gene match. The CDR3 sequence is 18 residues long. The CDR3 DNA reads as TGTGCCAGCAGCGAAAGCCTCGGACTAGCGGGGTACACCGGGGAGCTGTTTTTT. Protein: CASSESLGLAGYTGELFF.

This clone came up once. The chain combines TRBV5-4 with TRBJ2-1, with D perhaps TRBD2 (5 bases). The germline gives CDR1 SGHNT, CDR2 YYREEE (reference sequence). V lost 0 bases and J lost 5, with 9 bases in between. This CDR3 is built from 14 residues. The CDR3 spells CASSLERQDNEQFF. DNA for the CDR3: TGTGCCAGCAGCTTGGAGCGGCAGGACAATGAGCAGTTCTTC. Full variable domain (missing parts from reference TRBV5-4 and TRBJ2-1): ETGVTQSPTHLIKTRGQQVTLRCSSQSGHNTVSWYQQALGQGPQFIFQYYREEENGRGNFPPRFSGLQFPNYSSELNVNALELDDSALYLCASSLERQDNEQFFGPGTRLTVL.

This chain's CDR3 is CASSPRGLTAGANVLTF. DNA of the CDR3: TGTGCCAGCAGCCCCAGGGGGCTCACTGCTGGGGCCAACGTCCTGACTTTC. J is TRBJ2-6 and V is TRBV2; 8 nucleotides match TRBD1. This CDR3 is 17 amino acids long. V lost 6 bases, J lost 2 bases, and 9 bases stayed unmatched. Germline V CDR1 and CDR2: SNHLY, FYNNEI. The entire variable domain, with the rest obtained from reference TRBV2 and TRBJ2-6, is as follows: EPEVTQTPSHQVTQMGQEVILRCVPISNHLYFYWYRQILGQKVEFLVSFYNNEISEKSEIFDDQFSVERPDGSNFTLKIRSTKLEDSAMYFCASSPRGLTAGANVLTFGAGSRLTVL.

This chain connects TRBV5-5 to TRBJ2-7; TRBD1 might be the D (6 bases). There are 14 residues in the CDR3. Trimming removed 3 bases at V and 0 bases at J, with 10 bases between. The germline V gene has CDR1 SGHKS and CDR2 YYEKEE (reference sequence). The CDR3 loop reads CASSSDRPSYEQYV. The CDR3 region has the DNA TGTGCCAGCAGCTCAGACAGGCCCTCCTACGAGCAGTACGTC.

The rearrangement links TRBV10-1 to TRBJ2-2; D unresolved. There are 13 residues in the CDR3. Per germline, CDR1 WNHNN and CDR2 SYGVQD (reference sequence). V lost 7 bases, J lost 1 base, and 7 bases lay in between. CDR3 residues: CASNAGNTGELFF. CDR3 DNA: TGCGCCAGCAACGCCGGGAACACCGGGGAGCTGTTTTTT.

This sequence joins TRBV4-1 and TRBJ2-3; D is perhaps TRBD2 (5 bases). The CDR3 runs to 14 residues. CDR1 MGHRA and CDR2 YSYEKL come from the germline V gene. Trimming pared 4 bases from V and 2 bases from J, leaving 10 bases between. For the CDR3, the DNA is TGCGCCAGCAGCCCCCTGAGGGTCACAGATACGCAGTATTTT. Protein: CASSPLRVTDTQYF.

The chain has TRBV12-3 or TRBV12-4 and TRBJ2-5, with D unclear. The CDR3 sequence is 13 residues long. Trimming took 4 bases from V and 1 from J, leaving 7 bases between them. The DNA for the CDR3 is TGTGCCAGCAGTTGGGTAGCCCAAGAGACCCAGTACTTC. Its translation is CASSWVAQETQYF.

The genes are TRBV6-5 and TRBJ1-2; 7 nucleotides match TRBD1. V was pared by 6 bases and J by 7 bases, with 8 bases of the junction left unmatched. Germline V lookup: CDR1 MNHEY, CDR2 SVGAGI. The CDR3 is 13 residues long. CDR3 in amino acids: CASSTGTVIGYTF. The CDR3 nucleotides are TGTGCCAGCAGCACCGGGACAGTGATTGGCTACACCTTC.

The rearrangement joins TRBV2 to TRBJ2-1; 9 bases match TRBD2. The CDR3 consists of 16 residues. In germline, CDR1 is SNHLY, CDR2 FYNNEI. The ends lost 7 bases at V and 9 bases at J; junction bases unmatched: 16. The CDR3 DNA is TGTGCCAGCACCCCTCTAGCGGGGCCCCCGACAATTGAGCAGTTCTTC. Protein product: CASTPLAGPPTIEQFF.

The chain links TRBV5-4 to TRBJ1-2; 11 bases map to TRBD1. V lost 4 bases and J lost 8; bases outside the gene matches: 7. CDR1 is SGHNT and CDR2 is YYREEE in the germline V gene (reference sequence). The CDR3 consists of 14 residues. CDR3: CASSGGQGGPGYTF. CDR3 nucleotide sequence: TGTGCCAGCAGCGGGGGACAGGGGGGGCCGGGCTACACCTTC.

The chain has TRBV4-1 and TRBJ2-7; tentative D call: TRBD2 (7 bases). V was pared by 0 bases and J by 1 base, with 16 bases between. Per the germline V gene, CDR1 is MGHRA and CDR2 is YSYEKL. The CDR3 loop spans 17 amino acids. CDR3 residues: CASSQDGGANPSYEQYF. In nucleotides, the CDR3 is TGCGCCAGCAGCCAAGATGGGGGGGCCAACCCTTCCTACGAGCAGTACTTC.

The gene calls are TRBV14 and TRBJ2-7, with D unclear. The CDR3 spans 14 residues. Germline loops: CDR1 SGHDN, CDR2 FVKESK. V was clipped by 1 base and J by 1 base, with 8 bases between them. The CDR3 nucleotides are TGTGCCAGCAGCCAAGGGCTCAGGTCCTACGAGCAGTACTTC. It is translated as CASSQGLRSYEQYF. The whole variable domain, filled in from reference TRBV14 and TRBJ2-7, reads EAGVTQFPSHSVIEKGQTVTLRCDPISGHDNLYWYRRVMGKEIKFLLHFVKESKQDESGMPNNRFLAERTGGTYSTLKVQPAELEDSGVYFCASSQGLRSYEQYFGPGTRLTVT.

The count of this clone is one. The V and J genes are TRBV4-2 and TRBJ1-2; 8 bases are shared with TRBD1. V trimming: 1 base; J trimming: 4 bases; junction bases outside the gene matches: 8. This CDR3 spans 16 amino acids. Germline CDR1 and CDR2: LGHNA and YNFKEQ. CDR3 DNA: TGTGCCAGCAGCCAAGGTAGACAGGGGTTAACCTATGGCTACACCTTC. Translation gives CASSQGRQGLTYGYTF.

The chain links TRBV5-1 to TRBJ1-2; no clear D. This CDR3 is 17 amino acids long. Germline values: CDR1 SGHRS, CDR2 YFSETQ. V lost 4 bases, J lost 2 bases, and 21 bases lay in between. This chain's CDR3 is CASSPEASTRRNYGYTF. In nucleotides, the CDR3 is TGCGCCAGCAGCCCGGAAGCCTCAACTAGGCGCAACTATGGCTACACCTTC.

The rearrangement uses TRBV5-1 and TRBJ1-1; D gene uncertain. Between the trimmed V and J ends, which lost 4 bases and 0 bases, there was a span of 7 bases. Germline CDR1 is SGHRS and CDR2 is YFSETQ. There are 13 residues in the CDR3. CDR3 residues: CASSPLLNTEAFF. CDR3 DNA sequence: TGCGCCAGCAGCCCCCTCTTGAACACTGAAGCTTTCTTT.

CDR3 DNA: TGTGCCAGCAGCTCGTCAGTCAATCAGCCCCAGCATTTT. It codes for CASSSSVNQPQHF. This chain links TRBV3-1 (or the pseudogene TRBV3-2) with TRBJ1-5; the D is unclear. This CDR3 contains 13 residues. The germline CDR1 and CDR2 sequences are LGHDT and YNNKEL (reference sequence). Trimming shortened V by 5 bases and J by 3 bases, and 8 bases separated the two germline ends.